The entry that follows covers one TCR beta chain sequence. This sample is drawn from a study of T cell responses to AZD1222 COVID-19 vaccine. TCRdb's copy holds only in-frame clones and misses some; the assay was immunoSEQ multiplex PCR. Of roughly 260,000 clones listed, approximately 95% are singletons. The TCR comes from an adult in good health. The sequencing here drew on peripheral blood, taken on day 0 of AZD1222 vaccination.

The CDR3 sequence is CASSQDILAGAYEQYF. DNA of the CDR3: TGTGCCAGCAGCCAAGATATACTAGCGGGGGCCTACGAGCAGTACTTC. The chain has TRBV4-2 and TRBJ2-7, with 11 positions matching TRBD2. Germline values: CDR1 LGHNA, CDR2 YNFKEQ. The CDR3 runs 16 residues. V lost 0 bases to trimming and J lost 2 bases; unmatched junction nucleotides: 3.